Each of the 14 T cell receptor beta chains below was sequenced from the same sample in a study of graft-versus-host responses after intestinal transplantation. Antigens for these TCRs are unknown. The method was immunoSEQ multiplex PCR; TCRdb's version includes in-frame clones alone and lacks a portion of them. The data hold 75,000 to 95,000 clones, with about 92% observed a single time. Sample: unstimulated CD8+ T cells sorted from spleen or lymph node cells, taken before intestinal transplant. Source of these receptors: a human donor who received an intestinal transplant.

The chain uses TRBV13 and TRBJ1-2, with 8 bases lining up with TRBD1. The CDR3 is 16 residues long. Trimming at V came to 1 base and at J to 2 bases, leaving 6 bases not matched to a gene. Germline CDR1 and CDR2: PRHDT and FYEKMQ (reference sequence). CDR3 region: CASSLVAGGLNYGYTF. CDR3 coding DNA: TGTGCCAGCAGCTTAGTTGCAGGGGGCTTGAACTATGGCTACACCTTC.

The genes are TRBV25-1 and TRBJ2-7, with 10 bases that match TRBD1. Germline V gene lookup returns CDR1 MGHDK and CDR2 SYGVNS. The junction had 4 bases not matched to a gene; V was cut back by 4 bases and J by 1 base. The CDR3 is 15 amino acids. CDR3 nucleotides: TGTGCCAGCAGTGGCCGGGACAGGGGTTCCTACGAGCAGTACTTC. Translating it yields CASSGRDRGSYEQYF.

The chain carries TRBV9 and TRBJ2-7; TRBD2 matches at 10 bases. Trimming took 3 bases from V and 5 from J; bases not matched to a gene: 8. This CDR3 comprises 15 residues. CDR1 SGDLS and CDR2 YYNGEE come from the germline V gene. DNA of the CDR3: TGTGCCAGCAGCGGCCCCGGGACTAGCGCCCACGAGCAGTACTTC. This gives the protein CASSGPGTSAHEQYF.

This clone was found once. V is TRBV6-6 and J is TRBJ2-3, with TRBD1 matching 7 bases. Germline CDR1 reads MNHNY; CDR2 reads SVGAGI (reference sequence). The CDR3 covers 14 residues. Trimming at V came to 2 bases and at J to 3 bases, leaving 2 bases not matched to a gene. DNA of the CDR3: TGTGCCAGCAGTTACGGCAGGGGGACAGATACGCAGTATTTT. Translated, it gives CASSYGRGTDTQYF.

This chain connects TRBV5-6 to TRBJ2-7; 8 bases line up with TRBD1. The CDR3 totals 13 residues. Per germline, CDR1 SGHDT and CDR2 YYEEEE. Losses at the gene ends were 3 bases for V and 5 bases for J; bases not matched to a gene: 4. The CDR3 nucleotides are TGTGCCAGCAGCTGGGGGACAGGTGACGAGCAGTACTTC. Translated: CASSWGTGDEQYF. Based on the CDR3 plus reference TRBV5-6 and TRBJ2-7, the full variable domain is DAGVTQSPTHLIKTRGQQVTLRCSPKSGHDTVSWYQQALGQGPQFIFQYYEEEERQRGNFPDRFSGHQFPNYSSELNVNALLLGDSALYLCASSWGTGDEQYFGPGTRLTVT.

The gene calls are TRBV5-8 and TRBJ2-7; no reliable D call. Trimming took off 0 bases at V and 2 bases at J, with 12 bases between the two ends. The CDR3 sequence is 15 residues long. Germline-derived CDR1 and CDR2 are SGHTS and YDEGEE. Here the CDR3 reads CASSLAGFSTYEQYF. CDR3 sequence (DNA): TGTGCCAGCAGCTTGGCCGGGTTTTCTACCTACGAGCAGTACTTC.

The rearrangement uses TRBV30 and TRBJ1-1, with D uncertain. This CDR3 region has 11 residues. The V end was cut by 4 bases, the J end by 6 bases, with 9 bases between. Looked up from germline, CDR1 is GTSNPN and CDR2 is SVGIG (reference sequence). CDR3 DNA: TGTGCCTGGACTTCCGGGGCTGAAGCTTTCTTT. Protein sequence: CAWTSGAEAFF. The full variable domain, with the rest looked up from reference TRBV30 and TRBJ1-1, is SQTIHQWPATLVQPVGSPLSLECTVEGTSNPNLYWYRQAAGRGLQLLFYSVGIGQISSEVPQNLSASRPQDRQFILSSKKLLLSDSGFYLCAWTSGAEAFFGQGTRLTVV.

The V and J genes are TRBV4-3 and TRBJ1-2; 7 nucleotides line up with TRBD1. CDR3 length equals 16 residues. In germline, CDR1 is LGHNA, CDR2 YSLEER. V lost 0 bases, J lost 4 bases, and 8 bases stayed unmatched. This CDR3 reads CASSQDQPGDSYGYTF. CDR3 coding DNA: TGCGCCAGCAGCCAAGATCAGCCCGGGGACAGCTATGGCTACACCTTC.

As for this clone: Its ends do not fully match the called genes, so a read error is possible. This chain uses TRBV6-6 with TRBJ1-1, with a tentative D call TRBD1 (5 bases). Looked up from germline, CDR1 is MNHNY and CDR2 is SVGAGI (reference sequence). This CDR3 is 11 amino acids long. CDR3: CASSSGSPGVF. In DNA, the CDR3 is TGTGCCAGCAGCTCGGGCTCGCCGGGGGTCTTT.

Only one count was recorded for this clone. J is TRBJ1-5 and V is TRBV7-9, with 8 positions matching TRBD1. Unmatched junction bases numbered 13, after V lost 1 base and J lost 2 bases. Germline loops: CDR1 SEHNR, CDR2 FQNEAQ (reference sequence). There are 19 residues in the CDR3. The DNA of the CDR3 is TGTGCCAGCAGCTTAGGGCCGGAGACAGGGGCGTTGGGCAATCAGCCCCAGCATTTT. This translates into CASSLGPETGALGNQPQHF. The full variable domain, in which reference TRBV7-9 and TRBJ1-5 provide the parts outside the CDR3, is DTGVSQNPRHKITKRGQNVTFRCDPISEHNRLYWYRQTLGQGPEFLTYFQNEAQLEKSRLLSDRFSAERPKGSFSTLEIQRTEQGDSAMYLCASSLGPETGALGNQPQHFGDGTRLSIL.

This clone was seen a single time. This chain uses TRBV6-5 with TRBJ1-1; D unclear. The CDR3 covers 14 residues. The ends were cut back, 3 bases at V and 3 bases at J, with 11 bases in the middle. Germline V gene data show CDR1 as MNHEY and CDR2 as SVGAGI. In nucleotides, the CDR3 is TGTGCCAGCAGTTATGAGGGTTCGGACACTGAAGCTTTCTTT. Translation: CASSYEGSDTEAFF.

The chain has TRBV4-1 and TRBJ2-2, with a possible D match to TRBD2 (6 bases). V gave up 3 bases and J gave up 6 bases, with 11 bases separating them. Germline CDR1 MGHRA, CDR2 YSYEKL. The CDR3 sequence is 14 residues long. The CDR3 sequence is CASSQSSASGELFF. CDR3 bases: TGCGCCAGCAGCCAGTCTAGCGCTTCCGGGGAGCTGTTTTTT.

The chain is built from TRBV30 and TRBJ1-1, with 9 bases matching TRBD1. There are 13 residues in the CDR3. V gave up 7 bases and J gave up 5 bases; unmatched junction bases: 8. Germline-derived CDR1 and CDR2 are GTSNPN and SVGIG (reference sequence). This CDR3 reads CASPGQGWTEAFF. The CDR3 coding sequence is TGTGCCTCTCCCGGACAGGGGTGGACTGAAGCTTTCTTT.

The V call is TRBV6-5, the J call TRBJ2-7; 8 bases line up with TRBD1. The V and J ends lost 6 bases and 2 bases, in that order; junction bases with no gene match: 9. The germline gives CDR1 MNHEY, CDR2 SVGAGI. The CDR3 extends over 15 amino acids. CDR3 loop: CASSKGDRPTYEQYF. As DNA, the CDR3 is TGTGCCAGCAGCAAGGGGGACAGGCCTACCTACGAGCAGTACTTC.